This is a list of T cell receptor beta chains from one sample in a study of CD8 T cells in ankylosing spondylitis. One entry per CDR3 protein results from TCRdb running MiXCR on the 5' RACE reads. Of some 220,000 distinct CDR3 sequences listed, about 10% were seen once; the top ten hold about 3%. Sequencing was performed on blood, either unsorted or a sorted T cell fraction (not recorded which). These receptors were obtained from a male donor with ankylosing spondylitis or in good health (not recorded which). The CDR3 runs from the conserved cysteine through the conserved F or W. D genes are given only for firm matches. Rows may omit the clone size; those that give it use once, few, many or a size class.

clone_size j_call d_call v_call cdr3_nt cdr3_aa
few TRBJ2-1 TRBD2 TRBV4-2 TGTGCCAGCAGCCAAGAAGGGACTATCACGGGGAATGAGCAGTTCTTC CASSQEGTITGNEQFF
many TRBJ1-1 - TRBV23-1 TGCGCCAGCAGTCAATCCCTGGCGGGAGAAACTGAAGCTTTCTTT CASSQSLAGETEAFF
many TRBJ1-2 TRBD1 TRBV29-1 TGCAGCGTTGAAAGGGCGCAGGGGGGCAACCTTGGCTACACCTTC CSVERAQGGNLGYTF
- TRBJ1-1 - TRBV13 TGTGCCAGCAGCCTAACCCAGGGTCCGGCCGAAGCTTTCTTT CASSLTQGPAEAFF
many TRBJ2-2 TRBD1 TRBV10-3 TGTGCCATCAGGACAGACAGGGGGAGGACCGGGGAGCTGTTTTTT CAIRTDRGRTGELFF
many TRBJ2-1 TRBD2 TRBV5-1 TGCGCCAGCAGCCTCGGGTCTAGCGGGAGTGGTGAGCAGTTCTTC CASSLGSSGSGEQFF
once TRBJ1-4 - TRBV11-3 TGTGCCAGCGGCCGGGCCGTTAATGAAAAACTGTTTTTT CASGRAVNEKLFF
many TRBJ1-1 - TRBV30 TGTGCCTGGGAGCCCGAGTGGGGATTGAACACTGAAGCTTTCTTT CAWEPEWGLNTEAFF
- TRBJ2-1 TRBD1 TRBV3-1 TGTGCCACCACCAAAGCACGCCGGGACAGGAAAAACAATGAGCAGTTCTTC CATTKARRDRKNNEQFF
- TRBJ2-6 - TRBV7-8 TGTGCCGGGGGGTGGACAGCCGTCCGATCTTCTGGGGCCAACGTCCTGACTTTC CAGGWTAVRSSGANVLTF
few TRBJ2-3 - TRBV12-3/TRBV12-4 TGTGCCAGCAGTTTGAGGACGGCCACAGATACGCAGTATTTT CASSLRTATDTQYF
few TRBJ1-2 - TRBV7-9 TGTGCCAGCAGCCGACAAGGCGGGGACTATGGCTACACCTTC CASSRQGGDYGYTF
many TRBJ2-1 TRBD2 TRBV20-1 TGCAGTGCTGACCCCCCGGGACTAGCGGGAGACAATGAGCAGTTCTTC CSADPPGLAGDNEQFF
once TRBJ2-7 - TRBV7-9 TGTGCCAGCAGAAGAAACCAGGGGATGGACGAGCAGTACTTC CASRRNQGMDEQYF
few TRBJ2-7 TRBD1 TRBV10-3 TGTGCCATCAGGCCCTTGGGACAGGGCTATGAGTACTTC CAIRPLGQGYEYF
- TRBJ2-7 TRBD1 TRBV6-1 TGTGCCAGCAGTCCCCCGTCAGGGGGCCCCTCCTCCTACGAGCAGTACTTC CASSPPSGGPSSYEQYF
many TRBJ1-2 - TRBV29-1 TGCAGCGTTGATATAGGGTCGGGATATGGCTACACCTTC CSVDIGSGYGYTF
- TRBJ2-7 TRBD2 TRBV2 TGTGCCAGCAGTGTAGCGGGAGGTAGGAACGAGCAGTACTTC CASSVAGGRNEQYF
- TRBJ2-5 - TRBV29-1 TGCAGCGTTGTGGTATGGGAGACCCAGTACTTC CSVVVWETQYF
- TRBJ1-2 TRBD1 TRBV29-1 TGCAGCGGTTACAGGGGGAACTATGGCTACACCTTC CSGYRGNYGYTF
many TRBJ1-5 - TRBV30 TGTGCCTGGAGGAGGGACCCTCTAACGCCCCAGCATTTT CAWRRDPLTPQHF
- TRBJ2-3 - TRBV9 TGTGCCAGCAGCGTAACCAGCCAGGGAGATACGCAGTATTTT CASSVTSQGDTQYF
many TRBJ2-7 - TRBV20-1 TGCAGTGCTAGAGTTTCGACTAGTTTGGGCGAGCAGTACTTC CSARVSTSLGEQYF
many TRBJ1-2 TRBD1 TRBV10-3 TGTGCCATCAGTGGTGGACAGGGGAGCTATGGCTACACCTTC CAISGGQGSYGYTF
many TRBJ1-1 - TRBV2 TGTGCCAGCGAGAAGGTGAACACTGAAGCTTTCTTT CASEKVNTEAFF
- TRBJ2-7 - TRBV7-9 TGTGCCAGCAGCTTAGGCCAGGCCCCCTACGAGCAGTACTTC CASSLGQAPYEQYF
many TRBJ2-3 - TRBV5-1 TGCGCCAGCAGTCCTGTATCGGGCACAGATACGCAGTATTTT CASSPVSGTDTQYF
- TRBJ2-1 - TRBV4-2 TGTGCCAGCAGCCAAGTGGTTCTTGGGGGGAATGAGCAGTTCTTC CASSQVVLGGNEQFF
many TRBJ1-1 - TRBV5-1 TGCGCCAGCAGCTTGGTTGGGGTGGGAAACACTGAAGCTTTCTTT CASSLVGVGNTEAFF
many TRBJ2-1 - TRBV5-1 TGCGCCAGCAGCGATGCCCTGAATGAGCAGTTCTTC CASSDALNEQFF
- TRBJ1-1 - TRBV29-1 TGCAGCGGGGTCCTCGGGGACACTGAAGCTTTCTTT CSGVLGDTEAFF
many TRBJ2-3 - TRBV6-1 TGTGCCAGCAGTGATGTCGATCTGGGAGATACGCAGTATTTT CASSDVDLGDTQYF
few TRBJ2-5 - TRBV6-2/TRBV6-3 TGTGCCAGCAGGAAACTGGGAGGAGAGACCCAGTACTTC CASRKLGGETQYF
many TRBJ1-6 TRBD1 TRBV6-1 TGTGCCAGCAGTCTCCGGACAGGGACGAATTCACCCCTCCACTTT CASSLRTGTNSPLHF
few TRBJ2-6 - TRBV7-9 TGTGCCAGCAGCTTGGACGGTGGGGGGGCCAACGTCCTGACTTTC CASSLDGGGANVLTF
many TRBJ1-1 - TRBV5-1 TGCGCCAGCAGCGCCGGGTCGTCGCCCACTGAAGCTTTCTTT CASSAGSSPTEAFF
many TRBJ1-2 - TRBV20-1 TGCAGTGCTAGAATGGGGGGCAGGGTTGACTATGGCTACACCTTC CSARMGGRVDYGYTF
many TRBJ2-2 - TRBV5-1 TGCGCCAGCAGCTTCAGCGACAGAAACACCGGGGAGCTGTTTTTT CASSFSDRNTGELFF
many TRBJ2-6 - TRBV5-1 TGCGCCAGCAGCCCGGACTTTTCAGGGGTCAAGGCCAACGTCCTGACTTTC CASSPDFSGVKANVLTF
many TRBJ1-1 - TRBV24-1 TGTGCCACCAGTGATTTGACGATAAACACTGAAGCTTTCTTT CATSDLTINTEAFF
many TRBJ1-6 - TRBV20-1 TGCAGTGCTAGAGCCAACCAGGCACCATATAATTCACCCCTCCACTTT CSARANQAPYNSPLHF
many TRBJ2-7 - TRBV29-1 TGCAGCGTTGGTTGGGTTAGTTACGAGCAGTACTTC CSVGWVSYEQYF
many TRBJ2-5 - TRBV5-1 TGCGCCAGCAGCCCGGGGGGCCTAGAGACCCAGTACTTC CASSPGGLETQYF
many TRBJ1-5 TRBD1 TRBV2 TGTGCCAGCAGTGAGGACAGGCCAAGCAATCAGCCCCAGCATTTT CASSEDRPSNQPQHF
many TRBJ2-3 TRBD2 TRBV15 TGTGCCACCAGCACCAGGACTAGCGGCACAGATACGCAGTATTTT CATSTRTSGTDTQYF
many TRBJ2-7 TRBD1 TRBV3-1 TGTGCCAGCAGCCAACTTCCCCCTAGGACAGGACCCTACGAGCAGTACTTC CASSQLPPRTGPYEQYF
many TRBJ1-5 - TRBV12-3/TRBV12-4 TGTGCCAGCAGTGGACTACAGGGACACGTTAGCAATCAGCCCCAGCATTTT CASSGLQGHVSNQPQHF
many TRBJ2-4 TRBD2 TRBV20-1 TGCAGTGCTAGACTAGCGGGAGATGCCAAAAACATTCAGTACTTC CSARLAGDAKNIQYF
many TRBJ2-7 - TRBV20-1 TGCAGTGCTAGCCGAAATACCCTTGGGGAGCAGTACTTC CSASRNTLGEQYF
many TRBJ1-1 - TRBV12-3/TRBV12-4 TGTGCCAGCTGTCCAACGGTGAACACTGAAGCTTTCTTT CASCPTVNTEAFF
- TRBJ1-1 - TRBV7-2 TGTGCCAGCAGCCTTCTCGGAGGGAACACTGAAGCTTTCTTT CASSLLGGNTEAFF
many TRBJ2-1 TRBD2 TRBV20-1 TGCAGTGCTTCTTGGACTAGCGGGAATGAGCAGTTCTTC CSASWTSGNEQFF
few TRBJ2-5 - TRBV4-2 TGTGCCAGCAGCCAAGATTTGGGTCTCTCACCCCAAGAGACCCAGTACTTC CASSQDLGLSPQETQYF
many TRBJ2-3 - TRBV2 TGTGCCAGCAGCGCGGACCAGGCAGATACGCAGTATTTT CASSADQADTQYF
many TRBJ1-5 TRBD1 TRBV15 TGTGCCACCAGCCCTGTAGGACAGGGGCTGAGAAATCAGCCCCAGCATTTT CATSPVGQGLRNQPQHF